The 11 T cell receptor beta chains below all came from one sample that was sequenced in a study of cytomegalovirus exposure and HLA in healthy donors. Primers: 60 Vbeta forward and 13 Jbeta reverse. Measured with immunoSEQ multiplex PCR; TCRdb has only the in-frame clones, and not every one. The sample yields around 230,000 clones, around 83% seen once. Sequenced material: PBMCs. These receptors originate from a girl aged 2 to 10 in good health and CMV-seronegative.

This chain uses TRBV6-5 with TRBJ2-7; 7 bases line up with TRBD1. V dropped 4 bases and J dropped 3; count of bases not matched to a gene: 3. The CDR3 is made up of 13 amino acids. The germline V gene has CDR1 MNHEY and CDR2 SVGAGI. CDR3 region: CASSWGQSYEQYF. The CDR3 region has the DNA TGTGCCAGCAGTTGGGGACAGAGCTACGAGCAGTACTTC.

This clone occurred a few times. V and J are TRBV2 and TRBJ1-5; TRBD1 aligns across 11 bases. V shed 6 bases, J shed 0 bases, and the junction held 1 base outside the gene matches. The CDR3 is made up of 15 amino acids. Germline CDR1 SNHLY, CDR2 FYNNEI. The CDR3 DNA is TGTGCCAGCAGGGGACAGGGGGGTAGCAATCAGCCCCAGCATTTT. Encoded protein: CASRGQGGSNQPQHF.

The chain couples TRBV5-1 to TRBJ2-2, with 8 bases that match TRBD1. Germline CDR1 SGHRS, CDR2 YFSETQ. The CDR3 consists of 15 residues. V shed 3 bases, J shed 1 base, and the junction held 2 bases outside the gene matches. The CDR3 DNA is TGCGCCAGCAGCTCGGGACAGGTGAACACCGGGGAGCTGTTTTTT. It codes for CASSSGQVNTGELFF.

The CDR3 sequence is CAISNTGNTIYF. As DNA, the CDR3 is TGTGCCATCAGCAACACTGGAAACACCATATATTTT. The rearrangement joins TRBV10-3 to TRBJ1-3; D gene unclear. The CDR3 loop spans 12 amino acids. The germline V gene encodes CDR1 ENHRY and CDR2 SYGVKD. Trimming removed 6 bases from V and 2 bases from J, with 5 bases in between.

V usage is TRBV5-1 and J usage is TRBJ2-1; TRBD1 matches at 9 bases. Trimming removed 2 bases from V and 16 bases from J; junction bases left unmatched: 7. CDR1 SGHRS and CDR2 YFSETQ come from the germline V gene. There are 12 residues in the CDR3. The CDR3 DNA reads TGCGCCAGCAGCTTAGCCGGACAGGGGTACTTCTTC. This codes for CASSLAGQGYFF.

As DNA, the CDR3 is TGTGCCAGCAGCCGTCCGGGGGTCAATCAGCCCCAGCATTTT. It codes for CASSRPGVNQPQHF. V usage is TRBV7-8 and J usage is TRBJ1-5, with D perhaps TRBD1 (5 bases). CDR3 length: 14 residues. Germline loops: CDR1 SGHVS, CDR2 FQNEAQ. V lost 5 bases, J lost 3 bases, and 11 bases lay in between. The full variable domain, in which reference TRBV7-8 and TRBJ1-5 provide the parts outside the CDR3, is GAGVSQSPRYKVAKRGQDVALRCDPISGHVSLFWYQQALGQGPEFLTYFQNEAQLDKSGLPSDRFFAERPEGSVSTLKIQRTQQEDSAVYLCASSRPGVNQPQHFGDGTRLSIL.

This clone was observed a single time. The chain links TRBV27 to TRBJ2-3; tentative D call: TRBD2 (6 bases). The CDR3 is made up of 15 amino acids. Deletions cut 4 bases from V and 1 base from J, with 12 bases between. Per germline, CDR1 MNHEY and CDR2 SMNVEV (reference sequence). In nucleotides, the CDR3 is TGTGCCAGCAGTTCGCTTGGAGGGGGCACAGATACGCAGTATTTT. Translated, it gives CASSSLGGGTDTQYF.

This clone was found a few times. The V call is TRBV5-1, the J call TRBJ1-1, with a tentative D call TRBD1 (6 bases). This CDR3 is 14 amino acids long. Deletions cut 3 bases from V and 8 bases from J, with 17 bases between. Looked up from germline, CDR1 is SGHRS and CDR2 is YFSETQ. CDR3 bases: TGCGCCAGCAGCTCCCCTGGACAGTCCCCAGAAGCTTTCTTT. The encoded protein is CASSSPGQSPEAFF.

The chain is built from TRBV30 and TRBJ2-3; 10 bases map to TRBD2. This CDR3 region has 15 residues. Germline trimming cut 5 bases from V and 2 bases from J; bases unmatched to any gene: 7. CDR1 is GTSNPN and CDR2 is SVGIG in the germline V gene (reference sequence). In DNA, the CDR3 is TGTGCCTGGGAAAGCGGGAGGGCCTACACAGATACGCAGTATTTT. Its translation: CAWESGRAYTDTQYF.

CDR3 bases: TGTGCCAGCTCACCACTTACTAGCGGAATTATTTACAATGAGCAGTTCTTC. This sequence encodes CASSPLTSGIIYNEQFF. The chain joins TRBV18 to TRBJ2-1, with 8 bases that match TRBD2. The CDR3 runs to 17 residues. V was pared by 1 base and J by 4 bases, with 9 bases of the junction left unmatched. CDR1 KGHSH and CDR2 LQKENI come from the germline V gene. Using reference TRBV18 and TRBJ2-1 for the parts outside the CDR3, the full variable domain is NAGVMQNPRHLVRRRGQEARLRCSPMKGHSHVYWYRQLPEEGLKFMVYLQKENIIDESGMPKERFSAEFPKEGPSILRIQQVVRGDSAAYFCASSPLTSGIIYNEQFFGPGTRLTVL.

The chain has TRBV15 and TRBJ2-4; 7 bases agree with TRBD1. CDR3 length: 15 amino acids. Germline V gives CDR1 LNHNV, CDR2 YYDKDF (reference sequence). The V segment lost 3 bases and the J segment 9 bases; nucleotides outside the gene matches: 11. The CDR3 nucleotides read TGTGCCACCAGCAGGGGGGACAGTCTGATTGGCATTCAGTACTTC. Encoded protein: CATSRGDSLIGIQYF.